The 14 T cell receptor beta chains below all came from one sample that was sequenced in a study of blood T cell repertoires in COVID-19. Here immunoSEQ multiplex PCR was the method, and the copy in TCRdb shows in-frame clones only, minus some. The sample holds a few hundred thousand clones, roughly 88% seen once. Sequencing used PBMCs or T cells enriched from blood (not recorded which). Receptors were obtained from a woman aged 40 to 49 who had recovered from COVID-19.

The rearrangement links TRBV7-2 to TRBJ2-7; the D gene is possibly TRBD2 (6 bases). Looked up from germline, CDR1 is SGHTA and CDR2 is FQGNSA. The CDR3 is 15 amino acids. V was trimmed by 1 base and J by 3 bases, leaving 13 bases between them. The CDR3: CASSLVSGLLYEQYF. For the CDR3, the DNA is TGTGCCAGCAGCTTAGTTTCGGGACTTCTCTACGAGCAGTACTTC.

The rearrangement uses TRBV11-2 and TRBJ1-2; D call uncertain. CDR1 and CDR2 from the germline V gene are SGHAT and FQNNGV. V shed 5 bases and J shed 3 bases, with 10 bases lying between them. CDR3 length: 13 amino acids. The CDR3 reads CASSETQHYGYTF. CDR3 in DNA: TGTGCCAGCAGCGAGACACAGCACTATGGCTACACCTTC.

The chain combines TRBV15 with TRBJ2-1; tentative D call: TRBD2 (6 bases). There are 15 residues in the CDR3. CDR1 and CDR2 from the germline V gene are LNHNV and YYDKDF (reference sequence). V gave up 7 bases and J gave up 2 bases, with 15 bases separating them. CDR3 region: CATTPSGDPYNEQFF. The CDR3 nucleotides read TGTGCCACCACCCCTTCGGGGGACCCCTACAATGAGCAGTTCTTC.

This rearrangement joins TRBV27 to TRBJ2-7; D is unresolved. This CDR3 has 13 residues. Germline assignment: CDR1 MNHEY and CDR2 SMNVEV (reference sequence). V dropped 1 base and J dropped 4 bases, with 8 bases sitting between them. CDR3 sequence reads: CASSLLNGYEQYF. The CDR3 DNA reads as TGTGCCAGCAGTTTATTGAACGGGTACGAGCAGTACTTC.

The chain has TRBV2 and TRBJ2-3; D remains ambiguous. Germline values: CDR1 SNHLY, CDR2 FYNNEI. This CDR3 has 11 amino acids. V lost 7 bases and J 4 bases, leaving 6 bases between the germline ends. This CDR3 reads CASTSPDTQYF. Here the CDR3 DNA reads TGTGCCAGCACTAGTCCAGATACGCAGTATTTT.

The chain links TRBV5-6 to TRBJ1-2, with TRBD1 as a possible D gene (5 bases). The CDR3 contains 18 residues. V was shortened by 1 base and J by 6 bases, with 25 bases between the two germline ends. From germline, CDR1 is SGHDT and CDR2 YYEEEE. In nucleotides, the CDR3 is TGTGCCAGCAGCTTGACCCCAGAAGCGTACCAGGGAATTGATGGCTACACCTTC. This sequence encodes CASSLTPEAYQGIDGYTF.

The CDR3 region is CASSLVGPGAMNTEAFF. The CDR3 nucleotides read TGTGCCAGCAGCTTAGTTGGGCCAGGGGCGATGAACACTGAAGCTTTCTTT. V usage is TRBV11-2 and J usage is TRBJ1-1, with TRBD1 as a possible D gene (6 bases). The V end was cut by 1 base, the J end by 0 bases, with 15 bases between. The CDR3 is made up of 17 amino acids. The V gene's germline CDR1 is SGHAT and CDR2 FQNNGV. Together with reference TRBV11-2 and TRBJ1-1, the CDR3 gives the full variable domain: EAGVAQSPRYKIIEKRQSVAFWCNPISGHATLYWYQQILGQGPKLLIQFQNNGVVDDSQLPKDRFSAERLKGVDSTLKIQPAKLEDSAVYLCASSLVGPGAMNTEAFFGQGTRLTVV.

The chain carries TRBV7-6 and TRBJ2-7, with 11 bases that match TRBD1. The ends lost 5 bases at V and 3 bases at J; junction bases unmatched: 9. This CDR3 is built from 16 residues. CDR1 SGHVS and CDR2 FNYEAQ come from the germline V gene. CDR3 protein: CASSNQGGQGVYEQYF. CDR3 nucleotides: TGTGCCAGCAGCAATCAGGGGGGACAGGGGGTCTACGAGCAGTACTTC. Full variable domain (missing parts from reference TRBV7-6 and TRBJ2-7): GAGVSQSPRYKVTKRGQDVALRCDPISGHVSLYWYRQALGQGPEFLTYFNYEAQQDKSGLPNDRFSAERPEGSISTLTIQRTEQRDSAMYRCASSNQGGQGVYEQYFGPGTRLTVT.

V is TRBV11-3 and J is TRBJ2-1; 9 nucleotides line up with TRBD1. In germline, CDR1 is SGHNT, CDR2 YENEEA. J gave up 4 bases and V 3 bases, and 4 bases lay outside the gene matches. The CDR3 covers 15 residues. DNA of the CDR3: TGTGCCAGCAGCTTTAGTGGGACAGGGTACAATGAGCAGTTCTTC. This gives the protein CASSFSGTGYNEQFF.

The J gene is TRBJ2-7, the V gene TRBV7-2, with 9 bases that match TRBD2. The junction had 8 bases not matched to a gene; V was cut back by 2 bases and J by 0 bases. The length of the CDR3 is 17 residues. Germline V gives CDR1 SGHTA, CDR2 FQGNSA. For the CDR3, the DNA is TGTGCCAGCAGCTTACAAACCGGGACTAGCCTCTCCTACGAGCAGTACTTC. Its protein product is CASSLQTGTSLSYEQYF.

V is TRBV7-8 and J is TRBJ2-1, with 9 nucleotides matching TRBD2. CDR3 length equals 18 residues. J gave up 4 bases and V 4 bases, and 14 bases lay outside the gene matches. Germline V gene lookup returns CDR1 SGHVS and CDR2 FQNEAQ. The DNA for the CDR3 is TGTGCCAGCAGCTACCCCGCAGCTAGCGGGAAGGATTACAATGAGCAGTTCTTC. It encodes CASSYPAASGKDYNEQFF. The variable domain in full, completed from reference TRBV7-8 and TRBJ2-1, reads GAGVSQSPRYKVAKRGQDVALRCDPISGHVSLFWYQQALGQGPEFLTYFQNEAQLDKSGLPSDRFFAERPEGSVSTLKIQRTQQEDSAVYLCASSYPAASGKDYNEQFFGPGTRLTVL.

This rearrangement joins TRBV11-3 to TRBJ2-1, with 11 bases lining up with TRBD2. Losses at the gene ends were 0 bases for V and 5 bases for J; bases not matched to a gene: 9. The CDR3 contains 18 residues. Germline CDR1 SGHNT, CDR2 YENEEA. CDR3 residues: CASSLDLTSGSVNNEQFF. DNA for the CDR3: TGTGCCAGCAGCTTAGATCTTACTAGCGGGAGTGTCAACAATGAGCAGTTCTTC.

The chain couples TRBV6-1 to TRBJ1-5, with a weak D call TRBD1 (5 bases). The CDR3 contains 15 residues. Trimming shortened V by 1 base and J by 4 bases, and 11 bases separated the two germline ends. Germline V gene data show CDR1 as MNHNS and CDR2 as SASEGT. In nucleotides, the CDR3 is TGTGCCAGCAGTGAAGGGAGGGCAGGGAATCAGCCCCAGCATTTT. It codes for CASSEGRAGNQPQHF.

CDR3 nucleotides: TGTGCCAGCAGACGAACCTTCACGACAGGGTCTAGTGAAAAACTGTTTTTT. Protein product: CASRRTFTTGSSEKLFF. V gene TRBV3-1 (or the pseudogene TRBV3-2) combines with J gene TRBJ1-4; TRBD1 agrees at 7 bases. With 6 bases clipped from V and 7 bases from J, the junction kept 17 bases outside the gene matches. CDR1 and CDR2 from the germline V gene are LGHDT and YNNKEL (reference sequence). The CDR3 is 17 amino acids.